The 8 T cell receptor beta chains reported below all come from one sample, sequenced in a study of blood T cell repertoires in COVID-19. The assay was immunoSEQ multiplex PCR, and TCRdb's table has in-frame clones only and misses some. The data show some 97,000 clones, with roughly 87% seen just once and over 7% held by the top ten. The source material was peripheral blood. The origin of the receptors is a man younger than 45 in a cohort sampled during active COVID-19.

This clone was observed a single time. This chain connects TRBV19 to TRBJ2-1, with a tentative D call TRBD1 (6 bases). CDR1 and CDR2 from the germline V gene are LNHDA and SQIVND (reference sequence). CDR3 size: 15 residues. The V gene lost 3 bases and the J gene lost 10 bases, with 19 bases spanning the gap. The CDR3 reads CASSMRLGTSTEQFF. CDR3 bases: TGTGCCAGTAGTATGAGGCTCGGGACATCGACGGAGCAGTTCTTC.

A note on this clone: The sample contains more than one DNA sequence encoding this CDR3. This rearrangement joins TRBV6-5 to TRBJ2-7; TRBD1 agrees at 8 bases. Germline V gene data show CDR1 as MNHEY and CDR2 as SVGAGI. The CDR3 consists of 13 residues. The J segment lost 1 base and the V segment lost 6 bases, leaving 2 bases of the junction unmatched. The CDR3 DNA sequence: TGTGCCAGCAGGCGGACAGGGTCCTACGAGCAGTACTTC. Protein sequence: CASRRTGSYEQYF.

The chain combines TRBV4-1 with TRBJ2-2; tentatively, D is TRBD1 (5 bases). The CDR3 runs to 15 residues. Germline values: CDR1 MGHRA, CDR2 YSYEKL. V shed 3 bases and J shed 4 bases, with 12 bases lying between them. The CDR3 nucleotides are TGCGCCAGCAGCCAGGTTGCAGGGCCCACCGGGGAGCTGTTTTTT. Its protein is CASSQVAGPTGELFF.

The CDR3 loop reads CASNGQGPTEAFF. CDR3 DNA: TGTGCCAGCAACGGACAGGGTCCCACTGAAGCTTTCTTT. The V and J genes are TRBV6-5 and TRBJ1-1, with 8 nucleotides matching TRBD1. The CDR3 has 13 residues. The ends lost 7 bases at V and 4 bases at J; junction bases unmatched: 5. Germline CDR1 MNHEY, CDR2 SVGAGI.

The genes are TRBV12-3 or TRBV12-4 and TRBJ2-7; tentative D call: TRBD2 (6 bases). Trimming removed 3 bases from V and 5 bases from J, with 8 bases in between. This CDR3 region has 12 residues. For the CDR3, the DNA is TGTGCCAGCAGTTTCGGAGGGGACGAGCAGTACTTC. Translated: CASSFGGDEQYF.

The CDR3 region has the DNA TGCGCCAGCAGCCCCTCGCAAAGGACAGGGAACACTGAAGCTTTCTTT. It yields the protein CASSPSQRTGNTEAFF. The genes are TRBV5-1 and TRBJ1-1; 7 bases align to TRBD1. This CDR3 is built from 16 residues. Germline V CDR1 and CDR2: SGHRS, YFSETQ. Unmatched junction bases numbered 10, after V lost 4 bases and J lost 1 base.

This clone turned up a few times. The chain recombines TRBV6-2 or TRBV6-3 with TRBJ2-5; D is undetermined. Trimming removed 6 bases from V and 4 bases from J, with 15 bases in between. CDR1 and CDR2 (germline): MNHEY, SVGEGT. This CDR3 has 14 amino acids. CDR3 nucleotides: TGTGCCAGCAGCCTCACCGAGGCGAGAGAGACCCAGTACTTC. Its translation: CASSLTEARETQYF.

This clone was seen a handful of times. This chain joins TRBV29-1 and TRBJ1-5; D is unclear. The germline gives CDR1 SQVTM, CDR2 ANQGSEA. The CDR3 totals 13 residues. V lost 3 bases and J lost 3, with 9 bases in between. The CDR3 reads CSVDLGPNQPQHF. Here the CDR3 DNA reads TGCAGCGTTGACCTCGGTCCCAATCAGCCCCAGCATTTT.